The text below deals with one TCR beta chain. The antigen is undetermined. This entry comes from a study of lymphopenia after photon versus proton radiotherapy. Overall study results and limits: After the lymphocyte nadir, photon-treated repertoires showed oligoclonal expansion, especially of CD8+ Temra cells.

Profiled with immunoSEQ multiplex PCR; TCRdb holds only in-frame clones, not every one. This sample has some 16,000 clones, with approximately 80% found just once. This CDR3 contains 15 residues. The germline gives CDR1 LNHNV, CDR2 YYDKDF (reference sequence). Trimming removed 4 bases from V and 2 bases from J, with 12 bases in between. This receptor was obtained from a man aged 65 to 85 with pancreatic cancer. The sequencing used peripheral blood, collected from a patient treated with proton-based radiotherapy. V and J are TRBV15 and TRBJ2-1; either TRBD1 or TRBD2 may supply D (6 bases each). The CDR3 loop reads CATSKDSGPYNEQFF. CDR3 in DNA: TGTGCCACCAGCAAGGACAGCGGGCCCTACAATGAGCAGTTCTTC.